The 22 T cell receptor beta chains in this list originate from one sample, sequenced in a study of identical twins. Via MiXCR, TCRdb re-called the 5' RACE reads, giving one row per CDR3 protein. The sample lists 1.5 million to 2 million distinct CDR3 sequences, about 32% occurring once. Sequencing was performed on cord blood. The source is a newborn girl in good health.

This sequence joins TRBV9 and TRBJ2-4, with D perhaps TRBD2 (5 bases). This CDR3 has 16 amino acids. The germline V gene has CDR1 SGDLS and CDR2 YYNGEE. V dropped 0 bases and J dropped 0 bases, with 10 bases sitting between them. The CDR3 DNA is TGTGCCAGCAGCGTAGAGGGAGTTCTAGCCAAAAACATTCAGTACTTC. It is translated as CASSVEGVLAKNIQYF.

The chain couples TRBV20-1 to TRBJ2-1; 10 bases align to TRBD1. Germline CDR1 is DFQATT and CDR2 is SNEGSKA (reference sequence). Trimming at V came to 1 base and at J to 7 bases, leaving 10 bases not matched to a gene. This CDR3 spans 16 amino acids. CDR3 DNA: TGCAGTGCTAGAGCTACCGGGACAGGGGTCCAGAATGAGCAGTTCTTC. It yields the protein CSARATGTGVQNEQFF.

This clonotype came up a few times. The chain couples TRBV20-1 to TRBJ2-5; 7 positions agree with TRBD1. The J call may be faulty, since TRBJ2-7 better matches the DNA end. Germline CDR1 DFQATT, CDR2 SNEGSKA (reference sequence). The CDR3 runs 15 residues. CDR3 DNA sequence: TGCAGTGCTAGAGATCGTGCCAGGGGGACGGGCGAGCAGTACTTC. The encoded protein is CSARDRARGTGEQYF.

This clonotype was detected a few times. V usage is TRBV12-3 or TRBV12-4 and J usage is TRBJ1-2, with 9 positions matching TRBD1. The CDR3 sequence is 14 residues long. V lost 8 bases, J lost 8 bases, and 12 bases stayed unmatched. CDR3 in DNA: TGTGCCAGCGGTATTCCGGGACAGGGAGGCGGCTACACCTTC. This sequence encodes CASGIPGQGGGYTF.

This clonotype was observed a few times. The chain joins TRBV9 to TRBJ2-1, with D uncertain. The germline V gene has CDR1 SGDLS and CDR2 YYNGEE. V lost 0 bases and J 7 bases, leaving 14 bases between the germline ends. The CDR3 totals 15 residues. Here the CDR3 reads CASSVGISTVNEQFF. The CDR3 DNA is TGTGCCAGCAGCGTAGGGATTAGCACTGTGAATGAGCAGTTCTTC. The complete variable domain, with remaining parts taken from reference TRBV9 and TRBJ2-1, reads DSGVTQTPKHLITATGQRVTLRCSPRSGDLSVYWYQQSLDQGLQFLIQYYNGEERAKGNILERFSAQQFPDLHSELNLSSLELGDSALYFCASSVGISTVNEQFFGPGTRLTVL.

This chain connects TRBV9 to TRBJ2-5; D remains ambiguous. Near its end, the DNA agrees better with TRBJ2-7, so the J call may be wrong. This CDR3 contains 15 residues. Germline CDR1 and CDR2: SGDLS and YYNGEE. The CDR3 coding sequence is TGTGCCAGCAGCGCAGCTCCCGGGCATGGATACGAGCAGTACTTC. Translating it yields CASSAAPGHGYEQYF.

The rearrangement links TRBV5-1 to TRBJ1-2; D gene uncertain. The germline V and J ends were trimmed by 1 base and 6 bases, with 22 bases remaining between them. The CDR3 extends over 17 amino acids. Germline V gives CDR1 SGHRS, CDR2 YFSETQ. The CDR3 region is CASSLSPQNFLAHGYTF. CDR3 in DNA: TGCGCCAGCAGCTTGTCACCCCAAAATTTCCTCGCCCATGGCTACACCTTC.

This chain connects TRBV5-1 to TRBJ2-2; possible D gene TRBD1, 7 bases. The V end was cut by 3 bases, the J end by 0 bases, with 9 bases between. In germline, CDR1 is SGHRS, CDR2 YFSETQ. There are 15 residues in the CDR3. The CDR3 nucleotides are TGCGCCAGCAGCTCCAGGGGGGCGAACACCGGGGAGCTGTTTTTT. Residues: CASSSRGANTGELFF.

This clonotype was seen a single time. The chain recombines TRBV19 with TRBJ2-1; 7 positions match TRBD2. After removal of 2 bases from V and 3 bases from J, the junction contained 7 bases not matched to a gene. The CDR3 runs to 16 residues. Per the germline V gene, CDR1 is LNHDA and CDR2 is SQIVND (reference sequence). The CDR3 region is CASSIQAGLSYNEQFF. The DNA of the CDR3 is TGTGCCAGTAGTATACAAGCGGGGTTAAGCTACAATGAGCAGTTCTTC.

Only a few counts were recorded for this clonotype. The chain joins TRBV6-1 to TRBJ1-5; D is possibly TRBD1 (5 bases). V shed 6 bases and J shed 6 bases, with 18 bases lying between them. Germline-derived CDR1 and CDR2 are MNHNS and SASEGT. The CDR3 totals 15 residues. The CDR3 here is CASRFPGGESQPQHF. The CDR3 nucleotides read TGTGCCAGCAGGTTCCCCGGGGGGGAAAGTCAGCCCCAGCATTTT.

V is TRBV4-2 and J is TRBJ2-1; 9 positions agree with TRBD2. The CDR3 contains 15 residues. V lost 0 bases to trimming and J lost 10 bases; unmatched junction nucleotides: 7. Germline V gives CDR1 LGHNA, CDR2 YNFKEQ. The CDR3 sequence: CASSQDGPAGGEQFF. Here the CDR3 DNA reads TGTGCCAGCAGCCAAGATGGTCCGGCGGGAGGGGAGCAGTTCTTC.

This clonotype was seen a few times. V usage is TRBV28 and J usage is TRBJ2-5; D is possibly TRBD1 or TRBD2 (6 bases each). With 7 bases removed from V and 11 bases from J, the gap between germline ends came to 29 bases. This CDR3 is 16 amino acids long. Germline V CDR1 and CDR2: MDHEN, SYDVKM. The CDR3 nucleotides read TGTGCCAGCACCATGTGGGGGGCCCTGACCTACAATGAGCAGTACTTC. Amino acids: CASTMWGALTYNEQYF. The full variable domain, in which reference TRBV28 and TRBJ2-5 provide the parts outside the CDR3, is DVKVTQSSRYLVKRTGEKVFLECVQDMDHENMFWYRQDPGLGLRLIYFSYDVKMKEKGDIPEGYSVSREKKERFSLILESASTNQTSMYLCASTMWGALTYNEQYFGPGTRLLVL.

This clonotype was detected a few times. DNA for the CDR3: TGTGCCAGCACCCGACCGGGACAGGGTAATAAGCAGTACTTC. Protein: CASTRPGQGNKQYF. This rearrangement joins TRBV6-5 to TRBJ2-5; 9 nucleotides match TRBD1. The germline V gene has CDR1 MNHEY and CDR2 SVGAGI. The V gene end was trimmed by 7 bases and the J gene end by 11 bases; junction bases not matched to a gene: 14. The CDR3 is made up of 14 amino acids.

The count of this clonotype is one. V is TRBV7-9 and J is TRBJ2-3, with 11 positions matching TRBD2. Germline CDR1 SEHNR, CDR2 FQNEAQ (reference sequence). Trimming removed 1 base from V and 0 bases from J; junction bases left unmatched: 6. CDR3 size: 18 residues. CDR3 loop: CASSLGGLAVPSTDTQYF. CDR3 sequence (DNA): TGTGCCAGCAGCTTAGGGGGACTAGCGGTCCCTAGCACAGATACGCAGTATTTT.

This clonotype was seen a handful of times. The gene calls are TRBV20-1 and TRBJ1-5; D is perhaps TRBD1 (5 bases). This CDR3 has 14 residues. Germline V gene lookup returns CDR1 DFQATT and CDR2 SNEGSKA (reference sequence). Trimming removed 3 bases at V and 4 bases at J, with 13 bases between. The CDR3 sequence: CSASRQITNQPQHF. CDR3 bases: TGCAGTGCTAGTAGACAGATTACTAATCAGCCCCAGCATTTT.

This clonotype was observed once. Mismatch with germline at one junction end may stem from a read error. The chain has TRBV29-1 and TRBJ1-1, with 7 bases that match TRBD1. The CDR3 sequence is 24 residues long. CDR1 is SQVTM and CDR2 is ANQGSEA in the germline V gene. The DNA for the CDR3 is TGCAGCGCCGCCTCCGGGACAGACTCCTACGAGCAGTACCTGCTGGATCCTCAGGATGCTGGGGCCCTCTTT. Translating gives CSAASGTDSYEQYLLDPQDAGALF.

V gene TRBV4-1 combines with J gene TRBJ1-5, with 9 bases identical to TRBD1. Germline V gene sequence: CDR1 MGHRA, CDR2 YSYEKL. Unmatched junction bases numbered 3, after V lost 1 base and J lost 5 bases. The CDR3 spans 15 residues. The CDR3 loop is CASSQVGQGYQPQHF. Written as DNA, the CDR3 is TGCGCCAGCAGCCAAGTGGGACAGGGCTATCAGCCCCAGCATTTT.

This clonotype was counted between two and nine times. The chain uses TRBV6-6 and TRBJ2-5; 7 positions match TRBD2. V shed 6 bases, J shed 2 bases, and the junction held 9 bases outside the gene matches. CDR3 length: 15 residues. Germline CDR1 MNHNY, CDR2 SVGAGI (reference sequence). The CDR3 spells CASSVTSASQETQYF. For the CDR3, the DNA is TGTGCCAGCAGCGTAACTAGCGCCAGTCAAGAGACCCAGTACTTC.

This rearrangement joins TRBV7-2 to TRBJ2-3; a possible D gene is TRBD1 (6 bases). This CDR3 region has 15 residues. CDR1 and CDR2 (germline): SGHTA, FQGNSA. Trimming removed 3 bases from V and 4 bases from J, with 14 bases in between. The CDR3 bases are TGTGCCAGCAGCTTCCGAAACAGGGTTTCAGATACGCAGTATTTT. It encodes CASSFRNRVSDTQYF.

The chain joins TRBV2 to TRBJ1-3, with 7 bases identical to TRBD1. CDR3 size: 16 residues. The germline gives CDR1 SNHLY, CDR2 FYNNEI. V was pared by 6 bases and J by 0 bases, with 8 bases of the junction left unmatched. The DNA for the CDR3 is TGTGCCAGCAGCGCCAGGGGGTCCGACTCTGGAAACACCATATATTTT. Residues: CASSARGSDSGNTIYF.

This clonotype was detected many times. The chain joins TRBV4-1 to TRBJ2-5; a possible D gene is TRBD2 (6 bases). Trimming took 6 bases from V and 0 from J, leaving 17 bases between them. The CDR3 loop spans 16 amino acids. Looked up from germline, CDR1 is MGHRA and CDR2 is YSYEKL. CDR3 loop: CASSFRGLSYQETQYF. Written as DNA, the CDR3 is TGCGCCAGCAGTTTTCGGGGACTTTCGTACCAAGAGACCCAGTACTTC.

The chain links TRBV5-1 to TRBJ2-7; tentative D call: TRBD1 (6 bases). Trimming cost V 7 bases and J 4 bases, with 12 bases left between them. Germline V gene lookup returns CDR1 SGHRS and CDR2 YFSETQ. The CDR3 consists of 12 residues. The CDR3 loop reads CASGRRGYEQYF. CDR3 coding DNA: TGCGCCAGCGGACGAAGGGGGTACGAGCAGTACTTC.